Presented here are 15 T cell receptor beta chains from one specimen sequenced in a study of cytomegalovirus exposure and HLA in healthy donors. The primer mix had 60 Vbeta and 13 Jbeta primers. TCRdb's copy holds only in-frame clones and misses some; the assay was immunoSEQ multiplex PCR. The sample carries approximately 41,000 clones, approximately 84% recorded once. Sequencing was carried out using PBMCs. The receptors were sampled from a man between 50 and 59 years old in good health and CMV-seronegative.

The rearrangement uses TRBV28 and TRBJ1-2, with TRBD1 matching 7 bases. Trimming took 6 bases from V and 4 from J; bases not matched to a gene: 11. Looked up from germline, CDR1 is MDHEN and CDR2 is SYDVKM. The CDR3 totals 15 residues. CDR3 sequence reads: CASRQPHRGVYGYTF. DNA for the CDR3: TGTGCCAGCAGGCAACCCCACAGGGGAGTCTATGGCTACACCTTC.

The rearrangement joins TRBV30 to TRBJ2-7, with D possibly being TRBD1 (6 bases). Germline V lookup: CDR1 GTSNPN, CDR2 SVGIG (reference sequence). This CDR3 contains 14 residues. Trimming took 3 bases from V and 3 from J, leaving 15 bases between them. The CDR3 coding sequence is TGTGCCTGGAGCCAAACAGGGTCCTTCTACGAGCAGTACTTC. It translates to CAWSQTGSFYEQYF.

The rearrangement joins TRBV9 to TRBJ2-1; D call uncertain. The CDR3 totals 14 residues. Germline V gene sequence: CDR1 SGDLS, CDR2 YYNGEE. Trimming removed 0 bases from V and 1 base from J, with 5 bases in between. The CDR3 sequence: CASSVVQSYNEQFF. The CDR3 nucleotides read TGTGCCAGCAGCGTAGTTCAGTCCTACAATGAGCAGTTCTTC. Combining the CDR3 with reference TRBV9 and TRBJ2-1 gives the whole variable domain DSGVTQTPKHLITATGQRVTLRCSPRSGDLSVYWYQQSLDQGLQFLIQYYNGEERAKGNILERFSAQQFPDLHSELNLSSLELGDSALYFCASSVVQSYNEQFFGPGTRLTVL.

As to this clone: The germline gene is not matched at one end of the junction; a read error may be the cause. This sample also contains other DNA sequences that code for the same CDR3. This chain links TRBV9 with TRBJ1-6; the match to TRBD1 covers 7 bases. This CDR3 region has 15 residues. In germline, CDR1 is SGDLS, CDR2 YYNGEE. CDR3 nucleotides: TGTGCCAGCAGCGTAGATGGAGGGGGCGATTCCCCCCTCCACTTT. Translating it yields CASSVDGGGDSPLHF.

J is TRBJ2-3 and V is TRBV4-1; a weak D match, TRBD2 (6 bases). Between the trimmed V and J ends, which lost 2 bases and 0 bases, there was a span of 12 bases. The germline V gene has CDR1 MGHRA and CDR2 YSYEKL. The length of the CDR3 is 16 residues. The CDR3 protein is CASSQPKAGSTDTQYF. Here the CDR3 DNA reads TGCGCCAGCAGCCAACCTAAGGCGGGGAGCACAGATACGCAGTATTTT.

V is TRBV9 and J is TRBJ2-2, with 10 nucleotides matching TRBD2. CDR1 and CDR2 (germline): SGDLS, YYNGEE. The J segment lost 5 bases and the V segment lost 4 bases, leaving 17 bases of the junction unmatched. CDR3 length: 19 amino acids. DNA of the CDR3: TGTGCCAGCAGCCCCGCAGATCTGGGGCTAGCGGGAGTAACCGGGGAGCTGTTTTTT. This sequence encodes CASSPADLGLAGVTGELFF. The full variable domain, completed using reference TRBV9 and TRBJ2-2, is DSGVTQTPKHLITATGQRVTLRCSPRSGDLSVYWYQQSLDQGLQFLIQYYNGEERAKGNILERFSAQQFPDLHSELNLSSLELGDSALYFCASSPADLGLAGVTGELFFGEGSRLTVL.

This chain links TRBV15 with TRBJ2-7; a weak D match, TRBD1 (5 bases). CDR1 and CDR2 (germline): LNHNV, YYDKDF (reference sequence). This CDR3 is built from 15 residues. Trimming cost V 0 bases and J 6 bases, with 15 bases left between them. CDR3 loop: CATSRERSAQGEQYF. In nucleotides, the CDR3 is TGTGCCACCAGCAGAGAACGGAGCGCCCAGGGCGAGCAGTACTTC.

This clone was detected only a few times. The chain has TRBV29-1 and TRBJ1-1, with D possibly being TRBD1 (5 bases). Germline values: CDR1 SQVTM, CDR2 ANQGSEA. V lost 4 bases and J lost 2, with 11 bases in between. This CDR3 spans 13 amino acids. The CDR3 DNA reads as TGCAGCGTTGGACAGCCTACAAACACTGAAGCTTTCTTT. Translated, it gives CSVGQPTNTEAFF.

In the case of this clone: A read error may produce the germline difference seen at one junction end. The J gene is TRBJ2-7, the V gene TRBV7-9, with D maybe TRBD1 (6 bases). CDR3 size: 14 residues. Germline V gene lookup returns CDR1 SEHNR and CDR2 FQNEAQ (reference sequence). CDR3 loop: CSSSDKGVAYEQYF. The CDR3 DNA reads TGTTCCAGCAGCGACAAGGGGGTTGCCTACGAGCAGTACTTC.

This clone was recorded only once. The chain links TRBV7-6 to TRBJ2-1; D is uncertain. V was trimmed by 4 bases and J by 0 bases, leaving 7 bases between them. This CDR3 is 14 amino acids long. Germline CDR1 SGHVS, CDR2 FNYEAQ. CDR3 sequence: CASSSPGSYNEQFF. CDR3 bases: TGTGCCAGCAGCTCCCCGGGCTCCTACAATGAGCAGTTCTTC.

The CDR3 spells CASSLPLAGSYNEQFF. As DNA, the CDR3 is TGTGCCAGCAGCTTGCCCCTAGCGGGATCCTACAATGAGCAGTTCTTC. The J gene is TRBJ2-1, the V gene TRBV7-8; 9 nucleotides line up with TRBD2. J gave up 1 base and V 3 bases, and 4 bases lay outside the gene matches. Germline assignment: CDR1 SGHVS and CDR2 FQNEAQ. The CDR3 extends over 16 amino acids.

The chain links TRBV7-2 to TRBJ1-4; D is possibly TRBD1 (5 bases). The CDR3 loop spans 15 amino acids. V was cut by 1 base and J by 7 bases, with 13 bases left in between. The V gene's germline CDR1 is SGHTA and CDR2 FQGNSA. DNA of the CDR3: TGTGCCAGCAGCTTAGGGGGTTGGGGCGGTGAAAAACTGTTTTTT. It is translated as CASSLGGWGGEKLFF.

The chain is built from TRBV13 and TRBJ1-3; no reliable D call. CDR1 and CDR2 (germline): PRHDT, FYEKMQ (reference sequence). The CDR3 totals 16 residues. The germline V and J ends were trimmed by 0 bases and 2 bases, with 11 bases remaining between them. The CDR3: CASSLGLGLAGNTIYF. The CDR3 DNA reads as TGTGCCAGCAGCTTAGGCCTGGGCTTAGCTGGAAACACCATATATTTT.

This clone was seen a handful of times. The rearrangement joins TRBV5-4 to TRBJ2-7; possible D gene TRBD1, 6 bases. The CDR3 loop spans 15 amino acids. V was shortened by 2 bases and J by 3 bases, with 15 bases between the two germline ends. Germline values: CDR1 SGHNT, CDR2 YYREEE (reference sequence). The CDR3 loop reads CASSFWQGRHYEQYF. The DNA for the CDR3 is TGTGCCAGCAGCTTTTGGCAGGGGCGACACTACGAGCAGTACTTC.

The rearrangement links TRBV28 to TRBJ1-2, with D uncertain. This CDR3 is built from 12 residues. Germline loops: CDR1 MDHEN, CDR2 SYDVKM. Trimming took off 3 bases at V and 4 bases at J, with 6 bases between the two ends. CDR3 nucleotide sequence: TGTGCCAGCAGTTTTCAGGCCTATGGCTACACCTTC. The encoded protein is CASSFQAYGYTF.